This TCR beta chain was profiled in a study of regulatory T cells in long-lasting Graves disease. In its sample, this clonotype was seen many times. As to time point: newly diagnosed GD, antithyroid drugs for less than 3 months. Preparation of the TCR library used RNA extracted from PBMCs. Combining iRepertoire HTBI primers with Arm-PCR of CDR3 regions, the authors built TCR beta libraries. TCRdb re-analysed the multiplex PCR reads in MiXCR, keeping a single row per CDR3 protein. Seen here are approximately 230,000 distinct CDR3 sequences, about 16% observed once, and the top ten hold around 21%. The sample consisted of peripheral blood mononuclear cells (PBMCs), taken at new diagnosis, from a patient treated with antithyroid drugs. The sequence was collected from a female donor with Graves disease.

CDR3 loop: CASRGSGRTPSTDTQYF. The DNA of the CDR3 is TGTGCCAGTAGAGGTAGCGGGAGGACTCCAAGCACAGATACGCAGTATTTT. The chain is built from TRBV19 and TRBJ2-3; TRBD2 matches at 10 bases. The CDR3 spans 17 residues. Per germline, CDR1 LNHDA and CDR2 SQIVND (reference sequence). The ends lost 6 bases at V and 0 bases at J; junction bases unmatched: 9.